This is a list of T cell receptor beta chains from one sample in a study of CD8+CD57+ T cells in acquired aplastic anemia. TCRdb re-derived calls from the reads in MiXCR, one entry per CDR3 protein. The table records about 240,000 distinct CDR3 sequences, around half of them present only once. The specimen was sorted CD4+, CD8+, or CD8+CD57+ T cells (not recorded which) from PBMCs. Every receptor here comes from a human donor with aplastic anemia. Each CDR3 is given with its conserved first and last residue. A D gene is named only where the DNA matches it firmly. Size tells how often a clone was seen (once, few, many) or the class of an expanded clone, and some rows leave it out.

j_gene: TRBJ1-1; abundance: -; v_gene: TRBV27; d_gene: -; CDR3aa: CASSLSWGAWTEAFF; CDR3nt: TGTGCCAGCAGTTTATCGTGGGGGGCATGGACTGAAGCTTTCTTT
j_gene: TRBJ2-7; abundance: many; v_gene: TRBV15; d_gene: -; CDR3aa: CATSREGDVYEQYF; CDR3nt: TGTGCCACCAGCAGAGAGGGGGATGTTTACGAGCAGTACTTC
j_gene: TRBJ2-7; abundance: -; v_gene: TRBV27; d_gene: TRBD2; CDR3aa: CASSLKPSGRAHSHEQYF; CDR3nt: TGTGCCAGCAGTTTGAAGCCTAGCGGGAGGGCCCATTCCCACGAGCAGTACTTC
j_gene: TRBJ1-1; abundance: few; v_gene: TRBV30; d_gene: TRBD1; CDR3aa: CAWSSGTGETEAFF; CDR3nt: TGTGCCTGGAGTAGCGGGACAGGGGAAACTGAAGCTTTCTTT
j_gene: TRBJ1-1; abundance: -; v_gene: TRBV9; d_gene: -; CDR3aa: CARSVPEGNTEAFF; CDR3nt: TGTGCCCGCAGCGTGCCCGAGGGAAACACTGAAGCTTTCTTT
j_gene: TRBJ2-7; abundance: -; v_gene: TRBV20-1; d_gene: -; CDR3aa: CSARDWLAYEQYF; CDR3nt: TGCAGTGCTAGAGACTGGCTAGCCTACGAGCAGTACTTC
j_gene: TRBJ2-7; abundance: -; v_gene: TRBV2; d_gene: -; CDR3aa: CASSEAGPYEQYF; CDR3nt: TGTGCCAGCAGTGAAGCAGGGCCGTACGAGCAGTACTTC
j_gene: TRBJ1-3; abundance: -; v_gene: TRBV28; d_gene: -; CDR3aa: CASSFISAGSGTTIYF; CDR3nt: TGTGCCAGCAGTTTTATCTCGGCAGGCTCTGGAACCACCATATATTTT
j_gene: TRBJ1-2; abundance: many; v_gene: TRBV29-1; d_gene: TRBD1; CDR3aa: CSVVGTGRNYGYTF; CDR3nt: TGCAGCGTTGTTGGGACAGGGCGCAACTATGGCTACACCTTC
j_gene: TRBJ1-6; abundance: -; v_gene: TRBV7-2; d_gene: -; CDR3aa: CASSLSRMTPLHF; CDR3nt: TGTGCCAGCAGCTTGTCTCGGATGACACCCCTCCACTTT
j_gene: TRBJ2-3; abundance: -; v_gene: TRBV15; d_gene: TRBD2; CDR3aa: CATSSSLAGEVTDTQYF; CDR3nt: TGTGCCACCAGCAGCTCGTTAGCGGGAGAAGTCACAGATACGCAGTATTTT
j_gene: TRBJ1-6; abundance: few; v_gene: TRBV4-3; d_gene: -; CDR3aa: CASIRWVAGRLDSPLHF; CDR3nt: TGCGCCAGCATCCGATGGGTTGCAGGGAGATTAGATTCACCCCTCCACTTT
j_gene: TRBJ1-2; abundance: many; v_gene: TRBV2; d_gene: TRBD1; CDR3aa: CASSEWDRENYGYTF; CDR3nt: TGTGCCAGCAGTGAATGGGACAGGGAGAACTATGGCTACACCTTC
j_gene: TRBJ2-7; abundance: -; v_gene: TRBV7-2; d_gene: TRBD1; CDR3aa: CASRSTGGEQYF; CDR3nt: TGTGCCAGCAGATCCACAGGGGGCGAGCAGTACTTC
j_gene: TRBJ1-3; abundance: few; v_gene: TRBV6-5; d_gene: -; CDR3aa: CASSPTDGGGNTIYF; CDR3nt: TGTGCCAGCAGTCCGACGGACGGAGGAGGAAACACCATATATTTT
j_gene: TRBJ2-3; abundance: many; v_gene: TRBV19; d_gene: TRBD1; CDR3aa: CASSIRQGAADTQYF; CDR3nt: TGTGCCAGTAGTATTAGACAGGGGGCCGCAGATACGCAGTATTTT
j_gene: TRBJ2-7; abundance: -; v_gene: TRBV7-9; d_gene: TRBD2; CDR3aa: CASSLPGLEIPYEQYF; CDR3nt: TGTGCCAGCAGCTTGCCGGGACTAGAAATTCCCTACGAGCAGTACTTC
j_gene: TRBJ2-2; abundance: few; v_gene: TRBV12-3/TRBV12-4; d_gene: TRBD2; CDR3aa: CASSSGLAGGDTGELFF; CDR3nt: TGTGCCAGCAGTTCAGGACTAGCGGGGGGGGACACCGGGGAGCTGTTTTTT
j_gene: TRBJ2-2; abundance: -; v_gene: TRBV6-5; d_gene: -; CDR3aa: CASSYSRVGLGTGELFF; CDR3nt: TGTGCCAGCAGTTACTCGAGGGTAGGGCTTGGAACCGGGGAGCTGTTTTTT